This TCR beta chain stems from a study of tumor and adjacent non-tumor tissue in lung cancer. This CDR3 is 14 amino acids long. CDR1 MGHRA and CDR2 YSYEKL come from the germline V gene. This sample's RNA came from whole unsorted tissue. Distant lung tissue was collected more than 3 cm away from the tumor edge. A modified ARM-PCR protocol with three rounds of nested PCR amplified TCRbeta. TCRdb fed the multiplex PCR reads into MiXCR, producing one record per CDR3 protein. The repertoire holds 65,000 to 75,000 distinct CDR3 sequences, roughly 77% seen once, with 35% to 50% in the top ten. About this clonotype: The germline gene is not matched at one end of the junction; a read error may be the cause.

Sequencing was performed on distant non-tumor lung tissue. The clonotype was recovered from a man aged 60 to 69 with non-small cell lung cancer. This chain uses TRBV4-1 with TRBJ2-5; possible D gene TRBD2, 6 bases. The DNA for the CDR3 is TGCGCCAGCAGCCCCGGCCGGGAGTGGGTGACCAAGTACTTC. Protein product: CASSPGREWVTKYF.